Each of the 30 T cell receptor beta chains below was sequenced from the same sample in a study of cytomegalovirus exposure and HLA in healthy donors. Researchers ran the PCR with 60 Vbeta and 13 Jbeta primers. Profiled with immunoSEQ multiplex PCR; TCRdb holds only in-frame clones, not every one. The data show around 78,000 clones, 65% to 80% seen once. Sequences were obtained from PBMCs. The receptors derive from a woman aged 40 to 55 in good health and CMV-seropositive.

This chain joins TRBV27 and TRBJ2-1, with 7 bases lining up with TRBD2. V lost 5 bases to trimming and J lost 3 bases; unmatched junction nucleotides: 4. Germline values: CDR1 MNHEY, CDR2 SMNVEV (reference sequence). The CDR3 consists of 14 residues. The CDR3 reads CASSTRGSYNEQFF. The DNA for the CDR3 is TGTGCCAGCAGTACTCGCGGGAGCTACAATGAGCAGTTCTTC.

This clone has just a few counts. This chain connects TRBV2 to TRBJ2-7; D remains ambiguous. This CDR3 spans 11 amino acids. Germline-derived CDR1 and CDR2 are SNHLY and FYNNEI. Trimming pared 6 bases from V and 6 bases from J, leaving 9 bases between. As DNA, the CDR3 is TGTGCCAGCAGCCCTACGGGCGAGCAGTACTTC. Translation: CASSPTGEQYF.

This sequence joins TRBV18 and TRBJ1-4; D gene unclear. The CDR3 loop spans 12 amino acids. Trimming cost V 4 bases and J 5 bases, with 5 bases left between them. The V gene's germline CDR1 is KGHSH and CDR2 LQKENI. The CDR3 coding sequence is TGTGCCAGCTCACGAGGGAATGAAAAACTGTTTTTT. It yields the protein CASSRGNEKLFF.

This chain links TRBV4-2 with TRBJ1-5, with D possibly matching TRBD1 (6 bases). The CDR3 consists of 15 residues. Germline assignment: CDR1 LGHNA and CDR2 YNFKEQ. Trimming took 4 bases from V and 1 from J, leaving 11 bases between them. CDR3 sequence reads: CASSPTGMSNQPQHF. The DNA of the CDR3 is TGTGCCAGCAGCCCCACAGGGATGAGCAATCAGCCCCAGCATTTT.

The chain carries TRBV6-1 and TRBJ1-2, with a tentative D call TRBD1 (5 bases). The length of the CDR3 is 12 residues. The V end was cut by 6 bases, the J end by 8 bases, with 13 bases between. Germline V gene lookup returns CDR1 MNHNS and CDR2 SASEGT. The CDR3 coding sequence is TGTGCCAGCAGGGATGGGGCCGGGGGCTACACCTTC. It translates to CASRDGAGGYTF.

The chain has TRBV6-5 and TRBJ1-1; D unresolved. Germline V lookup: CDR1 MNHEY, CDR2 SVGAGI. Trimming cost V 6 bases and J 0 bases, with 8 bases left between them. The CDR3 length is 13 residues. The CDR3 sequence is CASRPQVNTEAFF. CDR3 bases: TGTGCCAGCAGGCCGCAGGTGAACACTGAAGCTTTCTTT.

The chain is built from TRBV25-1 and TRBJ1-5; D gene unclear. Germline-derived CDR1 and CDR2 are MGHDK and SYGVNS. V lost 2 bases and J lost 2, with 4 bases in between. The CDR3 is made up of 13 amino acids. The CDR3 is CASSERGNQPQHF. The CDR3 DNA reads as TGTGCCAGCAGTGAACGTGGCAATCAGCCCCAGCATTTT.

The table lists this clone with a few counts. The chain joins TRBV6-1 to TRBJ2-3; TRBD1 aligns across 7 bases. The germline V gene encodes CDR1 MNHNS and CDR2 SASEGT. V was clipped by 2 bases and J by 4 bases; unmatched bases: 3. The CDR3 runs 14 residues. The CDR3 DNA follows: TGTGCCAGCAGTGAAAGGGGGCTCCCAGATACGCAGTATTTT. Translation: CASSERGLPDTQYF.

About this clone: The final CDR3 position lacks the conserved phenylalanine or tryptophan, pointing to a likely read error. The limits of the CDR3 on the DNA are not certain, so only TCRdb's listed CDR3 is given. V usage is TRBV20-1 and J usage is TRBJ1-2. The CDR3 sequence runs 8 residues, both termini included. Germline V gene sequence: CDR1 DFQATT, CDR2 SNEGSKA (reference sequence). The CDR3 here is CSAPYGGL.

CDR3 in amino acids: CASSPHLVGQSYEQYF. For the CDR3, the DNA is TGTGCCAGCAGCCCGCACCTAGTGGGGCAGTCCTACGAGCAGTACTTC. The chain employs TRBV11-2 and TRBJ2-7, with D possibly TRBD1 on 5 matching bases. V lost 5 bases to trimming and J lost 1 base, with 18 bases between them. Per the germline V gene, CDR1 is SGHAT and CDR2 is FQNNGV. This CDR3 is built from 16 residues. The full variable domain, in which reference TRBV11-2 and TRBJ2-7 provide the parts outside the CDR3, is EAGVAQSPRYKIIEKRQSVAFWCNPISGHATLYWYQQILGQGPKLLIQFQNNGVVDDSQLPKDRFSAERLKGVDSTLKIQPAKLEDSAVYLCASSPHLVGQSYEQYFGPGTRLTVT.

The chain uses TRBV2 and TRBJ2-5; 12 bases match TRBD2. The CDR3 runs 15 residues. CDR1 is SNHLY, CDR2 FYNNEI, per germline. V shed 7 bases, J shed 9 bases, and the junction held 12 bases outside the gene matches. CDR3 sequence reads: CASTTTSGGPRAQYF. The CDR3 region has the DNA TGTGCCAGCACCACGACTAGCGGGGGCCCCAGGGCCCAGTACTTC.

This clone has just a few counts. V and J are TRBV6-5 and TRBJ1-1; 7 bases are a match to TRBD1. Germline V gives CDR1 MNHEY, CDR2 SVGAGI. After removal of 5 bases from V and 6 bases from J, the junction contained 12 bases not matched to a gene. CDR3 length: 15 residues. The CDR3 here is CASSRTADRAAEAFF. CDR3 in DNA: TGTGCCAGCAGTCGGACAGCTGACAGGGCGGCTGAAGCTTTCTTT.

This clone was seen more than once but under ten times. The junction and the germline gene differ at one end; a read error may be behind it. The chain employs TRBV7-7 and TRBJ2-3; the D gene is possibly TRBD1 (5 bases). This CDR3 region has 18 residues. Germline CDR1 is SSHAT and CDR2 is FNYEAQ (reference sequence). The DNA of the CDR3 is TGTGCTAGCAGCTTGGAACTGAGACTTCAGGGTCCCTCAGATACGCAGTATTTT. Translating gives CASSLELRLQGPSDTQYF. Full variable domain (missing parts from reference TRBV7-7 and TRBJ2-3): GAGVSQSPRYKVTKRGQDVTLRCDPISSHATLYWYQQALGQGPEFLTYFNYEAQPDKSGLPSDRFSAERPEGSISTLTIQRTEQRDSAMYRCASSLELRLQGPSDTQYFGPGTRLTVL.

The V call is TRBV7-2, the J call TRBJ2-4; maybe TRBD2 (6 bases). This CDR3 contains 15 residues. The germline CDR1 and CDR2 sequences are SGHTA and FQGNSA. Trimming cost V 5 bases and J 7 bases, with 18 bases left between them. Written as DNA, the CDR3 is TGTGCCAGCAGCCAATCACTAGCAGTAGGGAACATTCAGTACTTC. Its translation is CASSQSLAVGNIQYF. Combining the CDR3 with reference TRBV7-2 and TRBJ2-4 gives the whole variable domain GAGVSQSPSNKVTEKGKDVELRCDPISGHTALYWYRQSLGQGLEFLIYFQGNSAPDKSGLPSDRFSAERTGGSVSTLTIQRTQQEDSAVYLCASSQSLAVGNIQYFGAGTRLSVL.

The CDR3 region has the DNA TGTGCCAGCAGTCCAGGGAGGAACTACGAGCAGTACTTC. Its protein product is CASSPGRNYEQYF. The chain is built from TRBV6-6 and TRBJ2-7; D possibly corresponds to TRBD2 (6 bases). The V end was cut by 5 bases, the J end by 3 bases, with 11 bases between. The CDR3 totals 13 residues. The germline CDR1 and CDR2 sequences are MNHNY and SVGAGI (reference sequence).

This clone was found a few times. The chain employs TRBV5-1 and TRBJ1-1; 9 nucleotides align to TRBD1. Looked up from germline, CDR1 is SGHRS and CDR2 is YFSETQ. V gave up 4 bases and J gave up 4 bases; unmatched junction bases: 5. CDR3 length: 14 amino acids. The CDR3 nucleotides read TGCGCCAGCAGCCCAGGACAGGGGTTCACTGAAGCTTTCTTT. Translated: CASSPGQGFTEAFF.

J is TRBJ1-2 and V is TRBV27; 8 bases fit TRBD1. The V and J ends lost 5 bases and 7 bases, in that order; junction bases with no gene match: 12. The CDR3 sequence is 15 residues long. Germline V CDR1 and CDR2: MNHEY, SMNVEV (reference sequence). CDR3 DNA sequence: TGTGCCAGCAGTAGTTACCTCGGGACAGGCGGTGGCTACACCTTC. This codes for CASSSYLGTGGGYTF.

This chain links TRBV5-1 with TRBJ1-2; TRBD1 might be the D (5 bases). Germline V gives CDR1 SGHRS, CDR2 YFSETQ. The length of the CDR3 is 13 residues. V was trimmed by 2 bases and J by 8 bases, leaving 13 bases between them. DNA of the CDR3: TGCGCCAGCAGCTTAAACCCCTCAGGGGGCTACACCTTC. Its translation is CASSLNPSGGYTF.

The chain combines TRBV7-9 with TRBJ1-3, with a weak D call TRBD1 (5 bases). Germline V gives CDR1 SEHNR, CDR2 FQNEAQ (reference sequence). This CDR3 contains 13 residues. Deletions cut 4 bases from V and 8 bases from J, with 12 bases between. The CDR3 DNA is TGTGCCAGCAGCTCCCAGGGTTTTGACACCATATATTTT. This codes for CASSSQGFDTIYF.

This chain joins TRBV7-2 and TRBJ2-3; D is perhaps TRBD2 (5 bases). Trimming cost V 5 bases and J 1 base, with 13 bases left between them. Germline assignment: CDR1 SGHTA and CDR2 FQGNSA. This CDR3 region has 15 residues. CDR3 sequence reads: CASSPEDLRTDTQYF. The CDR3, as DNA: TGTGCCAGCAGCCCGGAGGATCTTCGCACAGATACGCAGTATTTT.

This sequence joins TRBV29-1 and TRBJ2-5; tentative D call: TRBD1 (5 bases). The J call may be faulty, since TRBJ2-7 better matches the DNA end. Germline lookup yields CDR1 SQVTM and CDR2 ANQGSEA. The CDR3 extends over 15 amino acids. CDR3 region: CSVAGQGRSPGEQYF. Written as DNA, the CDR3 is TGCAGCGTTGCGGGCCAGGGTCGGTCCCCTGGCGAGCAGTACTTC.

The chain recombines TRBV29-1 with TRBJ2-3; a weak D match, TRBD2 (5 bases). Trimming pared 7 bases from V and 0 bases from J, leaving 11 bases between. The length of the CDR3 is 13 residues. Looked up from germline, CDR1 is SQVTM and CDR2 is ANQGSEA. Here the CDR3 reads CSANPSSTDTQYF. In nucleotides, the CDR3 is TGCAGCGCTAATCCTAGCAGCACAGATACGCAGTATTTT.

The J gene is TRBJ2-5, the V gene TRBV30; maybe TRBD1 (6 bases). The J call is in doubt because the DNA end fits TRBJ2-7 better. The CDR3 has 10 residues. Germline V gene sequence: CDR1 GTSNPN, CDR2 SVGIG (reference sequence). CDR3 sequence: CAAGAHEQYF. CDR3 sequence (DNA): TGTGCCGCAGGGGCCCACGAGCAGTACTTC.

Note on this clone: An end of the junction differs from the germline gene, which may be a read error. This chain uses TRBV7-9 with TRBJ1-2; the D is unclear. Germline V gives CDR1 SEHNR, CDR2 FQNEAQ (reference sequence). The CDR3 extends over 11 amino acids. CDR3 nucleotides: TGTGCCAGCAGCGATAACTATGGCTACCCCTTC. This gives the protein CASSDNYGYPF.

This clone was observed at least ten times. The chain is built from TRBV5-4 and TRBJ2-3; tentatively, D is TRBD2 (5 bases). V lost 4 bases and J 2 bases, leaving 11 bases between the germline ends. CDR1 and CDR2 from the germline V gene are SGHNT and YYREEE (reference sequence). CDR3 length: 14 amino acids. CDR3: CASSAGLPTDTQYF. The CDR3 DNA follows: TGTGCCAGCAGCGCCGGACTCCCCACAGATACGCAGTATTTT.

This chain's CDR3 is CSVEESEAFF. For the CDR3, the DNA is TGCAGCGTTGAAGAGAGTGAAGCTTTCTTT. This chain joins TRBV29-1 and TRBJ1-1, with D hard to call. This CDR3 spans 10 amino acids. The V end lost 0 bases, the J end lost 7 bases, and 3 bases lay between the germline ends. Germline V gives CDR1 SQVTM, CDR2 ANQGSEA.

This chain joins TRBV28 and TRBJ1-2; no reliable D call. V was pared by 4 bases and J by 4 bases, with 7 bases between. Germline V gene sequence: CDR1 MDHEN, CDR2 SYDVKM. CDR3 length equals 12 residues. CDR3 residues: CASSSEAYGYTF. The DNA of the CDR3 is TGTGCCAGCAGTTCCGAAGCCTATGGCTACACCTTC.

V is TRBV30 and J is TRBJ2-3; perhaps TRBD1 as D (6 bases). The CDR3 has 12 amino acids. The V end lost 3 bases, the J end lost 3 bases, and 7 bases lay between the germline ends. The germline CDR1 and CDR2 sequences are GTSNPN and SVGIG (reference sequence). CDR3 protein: CAWSQGTDTQYF. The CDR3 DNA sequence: TGTGCCTGGAGCCAGGGGACAGATACGCAGTATTTT.

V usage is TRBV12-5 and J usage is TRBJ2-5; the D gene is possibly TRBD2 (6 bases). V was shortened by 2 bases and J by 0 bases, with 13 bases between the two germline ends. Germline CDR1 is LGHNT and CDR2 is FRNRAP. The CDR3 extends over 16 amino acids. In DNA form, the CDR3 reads TGTGCTAGTGGTTTGCCGCCTCGGGACTACCAAGAGACCCAGTACTTC. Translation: CASGLPPRDYQETQYF.

In DNA form, the CDR3 reads TGTGCCAGTATCGGAGGGCCAACAGATACGCAGTATTTT. Protein: CASIGGPTDTQYF. The chain employs TRBV11-2 and TRBJ2-3; D perhaps matches TRBD2 (6 bases). The CDR3 totals 13 residues. V shed 9 bases and J shed 3 bases, with 13 bases lying between them. In germline, CDR1 is SGHAT, CDR2 FQNNGV. The whole variable domain, filled in from reference TRBV11-2 and TRBJ2-3, reads EAGVAQSPRYKIIEKRQSVAFWCNPISGHATLYWYQQILGQGPKLLIQFQNNGVVDDSQLPKDRFSAERLKGVDSTLKIQPAKLEDSAVYLCASIGGPTDTQYFGPGTRLTVL.